Here is one TCR beta chain with its context. The data were taken from a study of blood T cell repertoires in COVID-19. For the study at large: The study drew acute and convalescent COVID-19 samples from the United States, Italy and Spain. In each case, the material was cDNA or gDNA derived from T cells, B-cell-depleted T cells, or PBMCs.

The V gene end was trimmed by 1 base and the J gene end by 5 bases; junction bases not matched to a gene: 8. The CDR3 has 16 amino acids. Germline V gene lookup returns CDR1 LGHDT and CDR2 YNNKEL (reference sequence). Study processing details: Scientists estimated how many nucleated cells there were by amplifying reference gene primers. Only in-frame clones appear in the TCRdb table, and some are missing; sequencing was by immunoSEQ multiplex PCR. Clone size and V and J calls were adopted from that table, with D and trimming inferred from the DNA. The data show about 160,000 clones, 82% seen once. This TCR was sampled from a middle-aged woman with COVID-19, enrolled during active disease. The material sequenced was peripheral blood. The rearrangement uses TRBV3-1 (or the pseudogene TRBV3-2) and TRBJ2-5; 9 nucleotides align to TRBD1. The CDR3 coding sequence is TGTGCCAGCAGCCAAGGACGCGGGACAGGGCGGGAGACCCAGTACTTC. The encoded protein is CASSQGRGTGRETQYF.